The next 23 T cell receptor beta chains were all read from a single sample in a study of vaccination effects on CD4 cells after COVID-19. These TCRs' antigens remain unknown. Repertoires were generated with immunoSEQ multiplex PCR, while TCRdb's copy carries only in-frame clones and drops some. Here the sample spans approximately 24,000 clones, more than 80% being singletons. Peptide-pool stimulation followed by sequencing identified expanded antigen-specific CD4+ clonotypes in the ViraFEST assay. Investigators separated out CD4+ T cells once around 11 days of culture had passed. Participants were vaccinated with two doses of either the BNT162b2 or mRNA-1273 vaccine. This specimen consisted of CD4+ T cells from PBMCs cultured with SARS-CoV-2 spike peptides, obtained after COVID-19 vaccination. These receptors all stem from a human donor who received a COVID-19 vaccine. Some clones in this sample may be carry-over from other donors' samples.

The chain is built from TRBV5-1 and TRBJ2-1; TRBD1 matches 7 bases. The trim removed 0 bases at V and 4 bases at J, leaving 7 bases unmatched. Germline values: CDR1 SGHRS, CDR2 YFSETQ. CDR3 length equals 16 residues. DNA of the CDR3: TGCGCCAGCAGCTTGGCTTCAGGGGGTGGTTACAATGAGCAGTTCTTC. Its translation: CASSLASGGGYNEQFF.

This chain uses TRBV5-8 with TRBJ1-4, with 7 nucleotides matching TRBD1. V lost 8 bases, J lost 11 bases, and 18 bases stayed unmatched. This CDR3 comprises 15 residues. Germline-derived CDR1 and CDR2 are SGHTS and YDEGEE. This CDR3 is CASRKWTGSFGKLFF. The CDR3 region has the DNA TGTGCCAGTAGAAAATGGACAGGAAGCTTTGGGAAACTGTTTTTT.

A few counts support this clone. The chain joins TRBV12-3 or TRBV12-4 to TRBJ1-1; 7 bases fit TRBD1. V dropped 3 bases and J dropped 9; count of bases not matched to a gene: 7. The CDR3 is 13 amino acids. In DNA form, the CDR3 reads TGTGCCAGCAGTTTTAGGGACAGCGGACAAGCTTTCTTT. Protein: CASSFRDSGQAFF.

The chain recombines TRBV18 with TRBJ1-5; TRBD1 matches at 7 bases. The germline V gene has CDR1 KGHSH and CDR2 LQKENI. The trim removed 4 bases at V and 2 bases at J, leaving 11 bases unmatched. CDR3 length: 17 residues. CDR3 sequence reads: CASSLSPGGSGNQPQHF. CDR3 DNA: TGTGCCAGCTCACTATCTCCAGGGGGTTCGGGCAATCAGCCCCAGCATTTT.

This chain joins TRBV7-2 and TRBJ2-1; TRBD2 matches 10 bases. The CDR3 runs 17 residues. Per germline, CDR1 SGHTA and CDR2 FQGNSA. The junction had 10 bases not matched to a gene; V was cut back by 4 bases and J by 4 bases. This CDR3 is CASSSLASGGRYNEQFF. The CDR3 coding sequence is TGTGCCAGCAGCTCCCTAGCTAGCGGGGGAAGATACAATGAGCAGTTCTTC.

The V gene is TRBV3-1 (or the pseudogene TRBV3-2), the J gene TRBJ2-5, with 12 positions matching TRBD2. CDR1 is LGHDT, CDR2 YNNKEL, per germline (reference sequence). The CDR3 spans 16 residues. Losses at the gene ends were 3 bases for V and 1 base for J; bases not matched to a gene: 3. DNA for the CDR3: TGTGCCAGCAGCCACCCTAGCGGGGGGGCCCAAGAGACCCAGTACTTC. It specifies CASSHPSGGAQETQYF.

This clone was seen once. The V call is TRBV12-5, the J call TRBJ1-2, with D perhaps TRBD1 (5 bases). Germline CDR1 reads LGHNT; CDR2 reads FRNRAP. V lost 5 bases, J lost 5 bases, and 15 bases lay in between. The CDR3 is 14 amino acids. This CDR3 reads CASGAPGPLYGYTF. In DNA form, the CDR3 reads TGTGCTAGTGGTGCCCCGGGACCTCTATATGGCTACACCTTC.

The V gene is TRBV10-3, the J gene TRBJ1-4; 7 nucleotides line up with TRBD1. Germline CDR1 and CDR2: ENHRY and SYGVKD. The CDR3 extends over 15 amino acids. Losses at the gene ends were 5 bases for V and 6 bases for J; bases not matched to a gene: 9. The CDR3 here is CAISRQGGGDEKLFF. Here the CDR3 DNA reads TGTGCCATCAGTCGACAGGGAGGTGGGGATGAAAAACTGTTTTTT.

In its sample, this clone was seen once. The V gene is TRBV10-3, the J gene TRBJ1-2; 7 nucleotides agree with TRBD1. Germline V gives CDR1 ENHRY, CDR2 SYGVKD. CDR3 size: 13 residues. The V and J ends lost 3 bases and 4 bases, in that order; junction bases with no gene match: 2. The CDR3 nucleotides read TGTGCCATCAGTGAACAGGGGAGCTATGGCTACACCTTC. Amino acid sequence: CAISEQGSYGYTF.

Judged by abundance, this clone is medium-sized. The rearrangement joins TRBV4-2 to TRBJ2-1; 8 bases fit TRBD2. This CDR3 spans 17 amino acids. Looked up from germline, CDR1 is LGHNA and CDR2 is YNFKEQ. V dropped 1 base and J dropped 10; count of bases not matched to a gene: 15. The CDR3 DNA reads TGTGCCAGCAGCCAAGTCCCCGCGGGGGGCCTCGGTGGGGAGCAGTTCTTC. Protein: CASSQVPAGGLGGEQFF.

In this sample, this clone turned up a few times. The V call is TRBV6-9, the J call TRBJ2-7; D could derive from TRBD1 or TRBD2 (5 bases each). The CDR3 spans 15 residues. From germline, CDR1 is MNHGY and CDR2 SVAAGI. V lost 4 bases, J lost 4 bases, and 17 bases lay in between. CDR3 residues: CASSCMGTDPYEQYV. The CDR3 DNA reads as TGTGCCAGCAGTTGTATGGGGACGGATCCTTACGAGCAGTACGTC.

The gene calls are TRBV9 and TRBJ2-1; no definite D call. V shed 0 bases and J shed 5 bases, with 15 bases lying between them. Looked up from germline, CDR1 is SGDLS and CDR2 is YYNGEE. This CDR3 is built from 16 residues. CDR3 sequence: CASSVALGRGHNEQFF. The DNA of the CDR3 is TGTGCCAGCAGCGTAGCCCTTGGACGAGGTCACAATGAGCAGTTCTTC.

The genes are TRBV18 and TRBJ2-1; a weak D match, TRBD1 (6 bases). Looked up from germline, CDR1 is KGHSH and CDR2 is LQKENI. Trimming left V 3 bases short and J 7 bases short, with 19 bases between. There are 16 residues in the CDR3. The DNA of the CDR3 is TGTGCCAGCTCACCGTCTTTGGTACAGGGTGGGAATGAGCAGTTCTTC. It yields the protein CASSPSLVQGGNEQFF.

This sequence joins TRBV19 and TRBJ1-1; no firm D call. With 7 bases removed from V and 3 bases from J, the gap between germline ends came to 21 bases. Germline V gene data show CDR1 as LNHDA and CDR2 as SQIVND (reference sequence). The CDR3 has 16 amino acids. The CDR3 DNA reads TGTGCCAGTAAAACCACTACCCGGGGTTCTCACACTGAAGCTTTCTTT. Translated: CASKTTTRGSHTEAFF.

V and J are TRBV2 and TRBJ2-5; TRBD1 or TRBD2 may be the D gene (5 bases each). CDR1 is SNHLY and CDR2 is FYNNEI in the germline V gene. The V end was cut by 3 bases, the J end by 5 bases, with 16 bases between. The CDR3 has 15 residues. For the CDR3, the DNA is TGTGCCAGCAGTGACCGCACGGGACCGCAGGAGACCCAGTACTTC. Residues: CASSDRTGPQETQYF.

The J gene is TRBJ1-4, the V gene TRBV18, with D tentatively TRBD1 (5 bases). The V end was cut by 4 bases, the J end by 4 bases, with 16 bases between. Germline lookup yields CDR1 KGHSH and CDR2 LQKENI. The CDR3 extends over 16 amino acids. CDR3 loop: CASSLSTGAFNEKLFF. CDR3 nucleotides: TGTGCCAGCTCACTTTCTACCGGGGCGTTTAATGAAAAACTGTTTTTT.

The CDR3 here is CATSVQGAETQYF. In DNA, the CDR3 is TGTGCCACCAGTGTGCAGGGTGCGGAGACCCAGTACTTC. The V and J genes are TRBV24-1 and TRBJ2-5; D is perhaps TRBD1 (5 bases). Germline-derived CDR1 and CDR2 are KGHDR and SFDVKD. The CDR3 covers 13 residues. Trimming cost V 5 bases and J 5 bases, with 11 bases left between them.

The J gene is TRBJ2-3, the V gene TRBV7-3; D not certain. V lost 4 bases and J lost 6, with 14 bases in between. CDR1 and CDR2 from the germline V gene are SGHTA and FQGTGA. The CDR3 extends over 14 amino acids. Here the CDR3 DNA reads TGTGCCAGCAGCTCCACCGTATCCGAGGATACGCAGTATTTT. It codes for CASSSTVSEDTQYF.

The V and J genes are TRBV7-8 and TRBJ2-5; TRBD2 matches at 9 bases. J gave up 6 bases and V 0 bases, and 5 bases lay outside the gene matches. Germline V lookup: CDR1 SGHVS, CDR2 FQNEAQ. The length of the CDR3 is 15 residues. The CDR3 is CASSLARTSVKTQYF. DNA for the CDR3: TGTGCCAGCAGCTTAGCGAGGACTAGCGTGAAGACCCAGTACTTC.

CDR3 residues: CASSGTENSPLHF. As DNA, the CDR3 is TGTGCCAGTTCCGGGACGGAAAATTCACCCCTCCACTTT. V usage is TRBV5-8 and J usage is TRBJ1-6; D perhaps matches TRBD1 (5 bases). This CDR3 has 13 amino acids. Germline CDR1 SGHTS, CDR2 YDEGEE. Between the trimmed V and J ends, which lost 8 bases and 7 bases, there was a span of 13 bases.

V gene TRBV5-1 combines with J gene TRBJ1-2; D gene ambiguous. The V gene lost 1 base and the J gene lost 14 bases, with 12 bases spanning the gap. CDR3 length: 11 amino acids. Germline assignment: CDR1 SGHRS and CDR2 YFSETQ. The CDR3 region is CASSLSGGWTF. The CDR3 DNA reads as TGCGCCAGCAGCTTGTCAGGAGGTTGGACCTTC.

The chain is built from TRBV28 and TRBJ1-4, with D perhaps TRBD1 (6 bases). With 7 bases removed from V and 13 bases from J, the gap between germline ends came to 19 bases. The CDR3 runs 13 residues. In germline, CDR1 is MDHEN, CDR2 SYDVKM. The CDR3 reads CASTHRTAYGLFF. In DNA form, the CDR3 reads TGTGCCAGCACCCACCGGACAGCCTATGGACTGTTTTTT.

The chain recombines TRBV10-2 with TRBJ2-5; D may correspond to TRBD1 or TRBD2 (5 bases each). The CDR3 totals 13 residues. CDR1 is WSHSY, CDR2 SAAADI, per germline. V lost 5 bases and J lost 5, with 12 bases in between. CDR3 in DNA: TGCGCCAGCAGTCTAGGGGAGTTGGAGACCCAGTACTTC. This sequence encodes CASSLGELETQYF.